This TCR beta chain was obtained from a study of patients and donors after allogeneic stem cell transplantation. This clonotype has a count of ten or more. Germline loops: CDR1 ENHRY, CDR2 SYGVKD. This CDR3 has 14 residues. The V gene lost 4 bases and the J gene lost 7 bases, with 14 bases spanning the gap. TCRdb reprocessed the RT-PCR reads with MiXCR, giving one entry per CDR3 protein. The profile shows tens of thousands of distinct CDR3 sequences, roughly 5.2% of them singletons. Sequenced sample: blood, either unsorted or a sorted T cell fraction (not recorded which). The TCR originated in a human donor who was either an allogeneic HSCT recipient or a stem cell or donor lymphocyte infusion donor (not recorded which). It is not recorded whose cells these are; they may come from a transplant donor. The V gene is TRBV10-3, the J gene TRBJ1-5, with a tentative D call TRBD1 (5 bases). CDR3 loop: CAISASGNLQPQHF. CDR3 DNA sequence: TGTGCCATCAGTGCATCAGGGAACCTGCAGCCCCAGCATTTT.